This T cell receptor (beta chain) was found in a study of T-cell reconstitution after alpha-beta-depleted transplantation in children. Study findings and constraints: Alpha-beta T cells present about two months after transplant were reported to originate from several hundred expanded graft clones.

Unique molecular identifiers were used to barcode this TCRbeta library. In TCRdb, the PCR reads were re-called with MiXCR into one record per CDR3 protein. In the table there are fewer than 1 million distinct CDR3 sequences, 15% to 20% of which are singletons. At least ten counts were recorded for this clonotype. Its antigen is unidentified. This CDR3 is 16 amino acids long. Germline CDR1 and CDR2: SGHRS and YFSETQ. The V gene end was trimmed by 1 base and the J gene end by 6 bases; junction bases not matched to a gene: 5. The sample in question was PBMCs, mostly from graft donor cells, obtained 360 days after TCRalphabeta/CD19-depleted stem cell transplant. The chain uses TRBV5-1 and TRBJ2-2, with 11 bases matching TRBD1. The source is a male patient aged 10 to 17 who had a stem cell transplant for acute lymphoblastic leukemia, so the T cells may come from the graft donor. In DNA form, the CDR3 reads TGCGCCAGCAGCTTGTCAAGGACAGGGGGCTCCGGGGAGCTGTTTTTT. This codes for CASSLSRTGGSGELFF.